This T cell receptor beta chain was obtained from a study of blood T cell repertoires in COVID-19. At the level of the study: PBMCs, B-cell-depleted T cells, or T cells were the source of the cDNA or gDNA that made up the material.

The study drew participants aged roughly 18 to 95 years from 20 to 30 US areas. In assigning cohorts, the study relied on participant-reported clinical history. Original handling: Estimation of nucleated cell counts relied on the amplification of reference gene primers. Libraries were prepared by immunoSEQ multiplex PCR; TCRdb keeps only in-frame clonotypes and omits some of them. V, J and clone size derive from that table, while D and trimming were established from the DNA sequence. The sample lists roughly 200,000 clones, 80% to 90% occurring once. CDR1 is MNHEY and CDR2 is SVGAGI in the germline V gene. Trimming removed 4 bases from V and 4 bases from J, with 13 bases in between. This CDR3 has 14 amino acids.

The receptor was derived from a woman in her forties with acute COVID-19. The gene calls are TRBV6-5 and TRBJ1-2; D remains ambiguous. The sample comprised PBMCs or T cells enriched from blood (not recorded which). The CDR3 is CASSLGGQLYGYTF. DNA for the CDR3: TGTGCCAGCAGTTTAGGTGGGCAACTCTATGGCTACACCTTC.